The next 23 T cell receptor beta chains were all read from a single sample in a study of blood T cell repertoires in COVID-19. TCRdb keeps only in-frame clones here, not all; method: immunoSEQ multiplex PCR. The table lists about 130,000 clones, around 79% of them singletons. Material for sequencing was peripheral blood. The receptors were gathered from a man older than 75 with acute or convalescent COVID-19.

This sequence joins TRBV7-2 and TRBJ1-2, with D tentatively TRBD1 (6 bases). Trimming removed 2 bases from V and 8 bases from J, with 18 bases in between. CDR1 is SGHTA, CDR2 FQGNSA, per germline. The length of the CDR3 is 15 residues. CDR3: CASSLNQVGQGGYTF. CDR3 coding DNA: TGTGCCAGCAGCTTAAATCAGGTCGGGCAGGGGGGCTACACCTTC.

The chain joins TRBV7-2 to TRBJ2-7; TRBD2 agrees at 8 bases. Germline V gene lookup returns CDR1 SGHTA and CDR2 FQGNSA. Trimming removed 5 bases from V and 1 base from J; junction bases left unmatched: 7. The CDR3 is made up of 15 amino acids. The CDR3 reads CASSPNSGASYEQYF. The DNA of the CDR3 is TGTGCCAGCAGCCCGAATAGCGGGGCGTCCTACGAGCAGTACTTC.

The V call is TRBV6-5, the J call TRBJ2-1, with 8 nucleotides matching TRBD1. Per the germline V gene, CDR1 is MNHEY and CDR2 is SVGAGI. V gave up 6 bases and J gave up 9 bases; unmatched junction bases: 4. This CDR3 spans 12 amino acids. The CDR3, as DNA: TGTGCCAGCAGACAGGGGGACGGTGAGCAGTTCTTC. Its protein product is CASRQGDGEQFF.

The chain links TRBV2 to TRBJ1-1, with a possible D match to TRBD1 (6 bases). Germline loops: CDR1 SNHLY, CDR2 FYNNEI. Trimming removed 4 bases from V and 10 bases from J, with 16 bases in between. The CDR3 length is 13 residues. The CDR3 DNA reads TGTGCCAGCAGTGGATTAGGGGGGGGAAGAGCTTTCTTT. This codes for CASSGLGGGRAFF.

The CDR3 region is CASSLERGLSGELFF. CDR3 sequence (DNA): TGTGCCAGCAGCTTAGAGAGGGGACTGAGCGGGGAGCTGTTTTTT. The chain couples TRBV7-2 to TRBJ2-2; D is possibly TRBD2 (6 bases). This CDR3 comprises 15 residues. V was shortened by 1 base and J by 7 bases, with 13 bases between the two germline ends. Germline V gene sequence: CDR1 SGHTA, CDR2 FQGNSA.

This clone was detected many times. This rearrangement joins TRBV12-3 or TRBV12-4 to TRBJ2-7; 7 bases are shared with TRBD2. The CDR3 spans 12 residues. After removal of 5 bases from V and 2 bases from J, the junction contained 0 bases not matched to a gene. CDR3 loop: CASSRGAYEQYF. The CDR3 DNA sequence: TGTGCCAGCAGTCGGGGGGCCTACGAGCAGTACTTC.

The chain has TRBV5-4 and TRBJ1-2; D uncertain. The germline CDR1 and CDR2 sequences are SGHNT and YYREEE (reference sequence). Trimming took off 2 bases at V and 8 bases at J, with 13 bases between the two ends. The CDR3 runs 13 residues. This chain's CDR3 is CASSLSGGGGYTF. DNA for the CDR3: TGTGCCAGCAGCTTATCTGGAGGTGGCGGCTACACCTTC.

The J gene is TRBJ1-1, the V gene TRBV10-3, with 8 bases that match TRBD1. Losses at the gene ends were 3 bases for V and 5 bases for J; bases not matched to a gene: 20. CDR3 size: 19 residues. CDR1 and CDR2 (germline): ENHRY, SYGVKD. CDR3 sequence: CAISDLRLRQGARRTEAFF. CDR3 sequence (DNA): TGTGCCATCAGTGATCTGCGACTGCGGCAGGGGGCGAGAAGAACTGAAGCTTTCTTT.

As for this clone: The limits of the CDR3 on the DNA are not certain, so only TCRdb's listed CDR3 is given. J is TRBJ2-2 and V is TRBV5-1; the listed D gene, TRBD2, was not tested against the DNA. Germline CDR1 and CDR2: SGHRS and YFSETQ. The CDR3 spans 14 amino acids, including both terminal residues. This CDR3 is CASSQEFTPGSCFF.

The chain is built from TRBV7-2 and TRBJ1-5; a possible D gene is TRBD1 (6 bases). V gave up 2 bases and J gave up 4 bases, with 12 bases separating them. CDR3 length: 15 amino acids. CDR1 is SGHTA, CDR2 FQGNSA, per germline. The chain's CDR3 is CASSLLGGLNQPQHF. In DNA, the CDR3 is TGTGCCAGCAGCTTACTAGGGGGATTGAATCAGCCCCAGCATTTT. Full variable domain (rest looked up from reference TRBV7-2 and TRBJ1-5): GAGVSQSPSNKVTEKGKDVELRCDPISGHTALYWYRQSLGQGLEFLIYFQGNSAPDKSGLPSDRFSAERTGGSVSTLTIQRTQQEDSAVYLCASSLLGGLNQPQHFGDGTRLSIL.

CDR3 bases: TGTGCCAGAAGCTTGGGACAGAGCTATGGCTACACCTTC. It codes for CARSLGQSYGYTF. The gene calls are TRBV5-3 and TRBJ1-2, with TRBD1 as a possible D gene (5 bases). TRBV5-3 is marked as an open reading frame, function uncertain. CDR3 length: 13 amino acids. Trimming cost V 0 bases and J 4 bases, with 7 bases left between them.

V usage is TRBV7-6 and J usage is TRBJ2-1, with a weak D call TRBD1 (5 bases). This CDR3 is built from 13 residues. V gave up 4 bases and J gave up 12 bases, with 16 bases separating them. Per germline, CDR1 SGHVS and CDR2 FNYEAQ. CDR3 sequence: CASSSFKGKGQFF. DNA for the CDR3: TGTGCCAGCAGCTCCTTTAAGGGGAAAGGGCAGTTCTTC.

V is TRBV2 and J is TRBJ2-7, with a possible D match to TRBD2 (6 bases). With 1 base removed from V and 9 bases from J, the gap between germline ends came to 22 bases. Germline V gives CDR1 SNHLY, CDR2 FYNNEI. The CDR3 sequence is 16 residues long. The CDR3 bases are TGTGCCAGCAGTGAAGTATCTCGGCAGGCAACCGGGGGGCAGTACTTC. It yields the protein CASSEVSRQATGGQYF.

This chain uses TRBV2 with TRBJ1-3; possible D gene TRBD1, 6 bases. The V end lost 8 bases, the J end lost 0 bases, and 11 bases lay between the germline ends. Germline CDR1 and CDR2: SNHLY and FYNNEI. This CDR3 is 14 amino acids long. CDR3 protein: CASGAGASGNTIYF. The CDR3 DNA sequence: TGTGCCAGCGGGGCAGGGGCCTCTGGAAACACCATATATTTT.

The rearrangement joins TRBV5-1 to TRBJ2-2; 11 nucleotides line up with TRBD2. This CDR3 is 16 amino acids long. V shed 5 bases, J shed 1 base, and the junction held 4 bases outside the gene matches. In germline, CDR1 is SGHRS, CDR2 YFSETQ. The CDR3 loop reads CASRTTSGVNTGELFF. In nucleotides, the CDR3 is TGCGCCAGCAGAACGACTAGCGGGGTGAACACCGGGGAGCTGTTTTTT.

The CDR3: CASSASQRTGFSYEQYF. The CDR3, as DNA: TGTGCCAGCAGTGCTTCCCAACGGACAGGTTTCTCCTACGAGCAGTACTTC. J is TRBJ2-7 and V is TRBV6-1, with 7 bases fitting TRBD1. CDR3 size: 17 residues. CDR1 and CDR2 (germline): MNHNS, SASEGT. Germline trimming cut 4 bases from V and 0 bases from J; bases unmatched to any gene: 12.

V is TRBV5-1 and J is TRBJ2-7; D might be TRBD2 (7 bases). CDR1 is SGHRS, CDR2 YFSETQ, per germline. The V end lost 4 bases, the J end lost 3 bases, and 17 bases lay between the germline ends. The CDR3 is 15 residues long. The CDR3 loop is CASSLGRGRSYEQYF. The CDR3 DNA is TGCGCCAGCAGCCTAGGGAGGGGGAGAAGCTACGAGCAGTACTTC.

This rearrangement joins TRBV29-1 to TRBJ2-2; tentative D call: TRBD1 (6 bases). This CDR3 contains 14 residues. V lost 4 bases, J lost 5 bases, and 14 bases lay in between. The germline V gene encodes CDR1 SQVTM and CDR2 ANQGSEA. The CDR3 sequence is CSVVEIRGTGELFF. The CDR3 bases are TGCAGCGTTGTGGAGATCAGGGGTACCGGGGAGCTGTTTTTT.

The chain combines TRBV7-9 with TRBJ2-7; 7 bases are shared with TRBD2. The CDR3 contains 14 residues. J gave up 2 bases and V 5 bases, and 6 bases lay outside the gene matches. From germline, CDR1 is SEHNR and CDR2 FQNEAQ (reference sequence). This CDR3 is CASSASGTTYEQYF. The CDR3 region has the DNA TGTGCCAGCAGCGCCTCCGGGACTACCTACGAGCAGTACTTC.

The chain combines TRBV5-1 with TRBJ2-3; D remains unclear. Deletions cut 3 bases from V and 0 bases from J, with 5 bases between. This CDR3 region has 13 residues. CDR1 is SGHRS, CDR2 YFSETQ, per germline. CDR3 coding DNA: TGCGCCAGCAGCTCCCCGAGCACAGATACGCAGTATTTT. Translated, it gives CASSSPSTDTQYF.

CDR3 DNA sequence: TGTGCTAGTGTCCAGGCCGGGACAGGTGGCTACAATGAGCAGTTCTTC. It encodes CASVQAGTGGYNEQFF. The chain employs TRBV12-5 and TRBJ2-1; TRBD1 matches 8 bases. CDR1 and CDR2 from the germline V gene are LGHNT and FRNRAP. The CDR3 has 16 amino acids. The junction had 11 bases not matched to a gene; V was cut back by 7 bases and J by 3 bases.

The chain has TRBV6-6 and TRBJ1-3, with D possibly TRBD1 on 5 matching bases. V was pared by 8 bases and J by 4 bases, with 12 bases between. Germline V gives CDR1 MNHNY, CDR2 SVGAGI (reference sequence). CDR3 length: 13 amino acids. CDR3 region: CASGAAAGNTIYF. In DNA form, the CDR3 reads TGTGCCAGCGGGGCTGCGGCGGGAAACACCATATATTTT.

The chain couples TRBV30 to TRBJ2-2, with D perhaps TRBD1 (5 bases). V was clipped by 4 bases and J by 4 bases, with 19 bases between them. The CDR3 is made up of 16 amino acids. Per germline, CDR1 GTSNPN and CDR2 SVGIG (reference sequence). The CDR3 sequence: CAWNTSPGWSTGELFF. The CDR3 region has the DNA TGTGCCTGGAACACGAGCCCAGGGTGGAGCACCGGGGAGCTGTTTTTT. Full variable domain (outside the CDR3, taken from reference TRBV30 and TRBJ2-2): SQTIHQWPATLVQPVGSPLSLECTVEGTSNPNLYWYRQAAGRGLQLLFYSVGIGQISSEVPQNLSASRPQDRQFILSSKKLLLSDSGFYLCAWNTSPGWSTGELFFGEGSRLTVL.